The 5 T cell receptor beta chains presented below share a single source sample, sequenced in a study of T cell responses to AZD1222 COVID-19 vaccine. Data came from immunoSEQ multiplex PCR; TCRdb stores just in-frame clones and leaves some out. The sample has over 45,000 clones; about 74% are singletons. Sequencing was performed on peripheral blood, taken on day 0 of AZD1222 vaccination. The receptors stem from an adult in good health.

V gene TRBV28 combines with J gene TRBJ2-4; D is perhaps TRBD2 (6 bases). Per germline, CDR1 MDHEN and CDR2 SYDVKM. Trimming shortened V by 4 bases and J by 10 bases, and 20 bases separated the two germline ends. The CDR3 is 15 amino acids. CDR3 in amino acids: CASSSGGTPKGIQYF. Written as DNA, the CDR3 is TGTGCCAGCAGTTCAGGCGGGACTCCAAAGGGGATTCAGTACTTC.

By proportion, this clone is medium-sized. The rearrangement links TRBV18 to TRBJ2-1, with 12 nucleotides matching TRBD1. The germline gives CDR1 KGHSH, CDR2 LQKENI. Trimming cost V 3 bases and J 9 bases; bases outside gene matches: 6. CDR3 size: 15 residues. This chain's CDR3 is CASSPPGTGGSEQFF. DNA of the CDR3: TGTGCCAGCTCACCCCCCGGGACAGGGGGCTCTGAGCAGTTCTTC.

This clone was observed a handful of times. This chain uses TRBV27 with TRBJ1-4, with D possibly matching TRBD1 (5 bases). The CDR3 totals 13 residues. Germline CDR1 MNHEY, CDR2 SMNVEV (reference sequence). Trimming left V 7 bases short and J 5 bases short, with 11 bases between. CDR3 DNA sequence: TGTGCCAGCAAGGTTCGGGGGAATGAAAAACTGTTTTTT. Its protein product is CASKVRGNEKLFF.

The J gene is TRBJ2-2, the V gene TRBV5-6, with unresolved D. The CDR3 totals 15 residues. Germline loops: CDR1 SGHDT, CDR2 YYEEEE. Trimming shortened V by 0 bases and J by 2 bases, and 8 bases separated the two germline ends. CDR3 sequence: CASSLGWGNTGELFF. DNA of the CDR3: TGTGCCAGCAGCTTGGGATGGGGTAACACCGGGGAGCTGTTTTTT.

The sample holds a few counts of this clone. The chain links TRBV5-1 to TRBJ1-1, with a tentative D call TRBD1 (5 bases). The length of the CDR3 is 16 residues. V lost 0 bases and J 4 bases, leaving 16 bases between the germline ends. Looked up from germline, CDR1 is SGHRS and CDR2 is YFSETQ. CDR3 residues: CASSLAGSRGGTEAFF. CDR3 nucleotides: TGCGCCAGCAGCTTGGCAGGGTCACGGGGCGGCACTGAAGCTTTCTTT.